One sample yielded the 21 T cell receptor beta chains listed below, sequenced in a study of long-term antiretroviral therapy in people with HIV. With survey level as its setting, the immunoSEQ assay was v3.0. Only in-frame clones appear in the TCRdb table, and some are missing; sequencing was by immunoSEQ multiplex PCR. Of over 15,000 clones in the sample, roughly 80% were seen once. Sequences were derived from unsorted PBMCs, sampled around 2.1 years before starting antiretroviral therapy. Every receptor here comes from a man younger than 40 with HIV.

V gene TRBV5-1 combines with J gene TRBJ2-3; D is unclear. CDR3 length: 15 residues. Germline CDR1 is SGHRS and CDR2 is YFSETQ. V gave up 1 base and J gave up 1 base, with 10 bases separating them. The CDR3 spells CASSLYVTGTDTQYF. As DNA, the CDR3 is TGCGCCAGCAGCTTGTACGTTACAGGCACAGATACGCAGTATTTT.

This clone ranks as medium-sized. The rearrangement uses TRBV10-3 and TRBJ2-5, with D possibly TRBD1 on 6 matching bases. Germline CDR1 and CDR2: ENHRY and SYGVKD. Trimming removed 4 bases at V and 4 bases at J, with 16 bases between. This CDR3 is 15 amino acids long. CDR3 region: CAISGAAGVGETQYF. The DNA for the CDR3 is TGTGCCATCAGTGGGGCCGCAGGGGTAGGAGAGACCCAGTACTTC.

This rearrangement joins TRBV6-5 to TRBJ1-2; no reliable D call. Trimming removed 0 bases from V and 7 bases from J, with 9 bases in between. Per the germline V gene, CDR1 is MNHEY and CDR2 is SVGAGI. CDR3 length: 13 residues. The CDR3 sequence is CASSYSGGSGYTF. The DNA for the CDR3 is TGTGCCAGCAGTTACTCTGGAGGGTCTGGCTACACCTTC.

CDR3 bases: TGTGCCAGCAGCCCAACAGGGAAGGTTAGCACTGAAGCTTTCTTT. This translates into CASSPTGKVSTEAFF. The chain has TRBV5-6 and TRBJ1-1, with D perhaps matching TRBD1 (6 bases). CDR1 and CDR2 from the germline V gene are SGHDT and YYEEEE. This CDR3 spans 15 amino acids. Trimming stripped 4 bases from V and 4 bases from J, with 17 bases between.

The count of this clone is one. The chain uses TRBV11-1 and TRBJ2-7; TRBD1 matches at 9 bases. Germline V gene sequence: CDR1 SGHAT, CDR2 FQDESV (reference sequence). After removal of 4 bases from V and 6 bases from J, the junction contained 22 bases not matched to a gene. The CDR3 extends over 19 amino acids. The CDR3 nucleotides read TGTGCCAGCAGCTCAGCCCCACAGGGGGCGTATTTCGTCGGGCGCGAGCAGTACTTC. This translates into CASSSAPQGAYFVGREQYF.

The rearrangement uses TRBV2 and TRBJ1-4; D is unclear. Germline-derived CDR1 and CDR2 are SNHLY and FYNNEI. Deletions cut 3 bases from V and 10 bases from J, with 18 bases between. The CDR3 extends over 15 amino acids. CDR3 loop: CASSDQDPKVGKLFF. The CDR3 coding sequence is TGTGCCAGCAGTGACCAAGATCCTAAGGTCGGAAAACTGTTTTTT.

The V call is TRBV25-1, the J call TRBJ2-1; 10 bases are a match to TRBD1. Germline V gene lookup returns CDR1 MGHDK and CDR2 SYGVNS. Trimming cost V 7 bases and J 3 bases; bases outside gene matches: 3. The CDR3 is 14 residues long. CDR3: CASIGQGDYNEQFF. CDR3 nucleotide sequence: TGTGCCAGCATCGGACAGGGGGACTACAATGAGCAGTTCTTC.

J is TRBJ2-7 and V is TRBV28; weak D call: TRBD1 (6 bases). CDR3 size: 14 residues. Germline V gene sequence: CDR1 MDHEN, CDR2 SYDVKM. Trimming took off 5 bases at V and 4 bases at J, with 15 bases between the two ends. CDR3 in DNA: TGTGCCAGCAGTAATGGCCCAGGGGTGTACGAGCAGTACTTC. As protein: CASSNGPGVYEQYF.

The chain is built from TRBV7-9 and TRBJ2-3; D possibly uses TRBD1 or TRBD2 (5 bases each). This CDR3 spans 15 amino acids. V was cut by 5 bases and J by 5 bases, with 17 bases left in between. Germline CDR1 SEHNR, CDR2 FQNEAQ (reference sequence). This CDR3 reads CASSHGLEGEDTQYF. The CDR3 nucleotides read TGTGCCAGCAGCCACGGACTGGAAGGGGAAGATACGCAGTATTTT.

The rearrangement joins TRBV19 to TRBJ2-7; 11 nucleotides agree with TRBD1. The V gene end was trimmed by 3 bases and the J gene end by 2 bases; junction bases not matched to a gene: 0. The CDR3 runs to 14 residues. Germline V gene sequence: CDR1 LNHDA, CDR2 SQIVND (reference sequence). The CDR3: CASSMGQGAYEQYF. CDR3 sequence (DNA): TGTGCCAGTAGTATGGGACAGGGGGCCTACGAGCAGTACTTC.

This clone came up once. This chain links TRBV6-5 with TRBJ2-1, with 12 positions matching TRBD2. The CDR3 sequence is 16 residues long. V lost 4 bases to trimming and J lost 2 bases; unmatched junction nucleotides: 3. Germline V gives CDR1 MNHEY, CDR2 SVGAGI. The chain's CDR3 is CASSSASGGAYNEQFF. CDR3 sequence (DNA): TGTGCCAGCAGTTCGGCTAGCGGGGGGGCCTACAATGAGCAGTTCTTC.

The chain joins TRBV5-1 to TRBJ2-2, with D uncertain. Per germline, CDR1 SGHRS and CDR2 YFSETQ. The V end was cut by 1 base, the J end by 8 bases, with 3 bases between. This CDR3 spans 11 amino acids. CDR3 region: CASSLKGELFF. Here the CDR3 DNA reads TGCGCCAGCAGCTTGAAAGGGGAGCTGTTTTTT.

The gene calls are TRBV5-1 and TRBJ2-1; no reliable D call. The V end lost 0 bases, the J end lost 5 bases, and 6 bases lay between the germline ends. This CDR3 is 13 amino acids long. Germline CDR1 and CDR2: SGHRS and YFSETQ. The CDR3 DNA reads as TGCGCCAGCAGCTTGGACTGGGACAATGAGCAGTTCTTC. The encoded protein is CASSLDWDNEQFF.

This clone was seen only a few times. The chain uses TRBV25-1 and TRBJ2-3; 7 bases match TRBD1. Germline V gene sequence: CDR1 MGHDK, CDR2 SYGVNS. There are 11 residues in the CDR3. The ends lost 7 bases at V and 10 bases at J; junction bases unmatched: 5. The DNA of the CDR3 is TGTGCCAGCACTAGGACAGGTCCGCAGTATTTT. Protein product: CASTRTGPQYF.

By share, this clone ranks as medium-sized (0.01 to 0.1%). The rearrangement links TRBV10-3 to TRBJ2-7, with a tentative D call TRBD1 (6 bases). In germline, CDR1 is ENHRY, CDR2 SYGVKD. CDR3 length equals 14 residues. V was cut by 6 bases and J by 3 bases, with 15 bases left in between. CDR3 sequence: CAIRERGHNYEQYF. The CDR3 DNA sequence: TGTGCCATCAGGGAACGGGGACACAACTACGAGCAGTACTTC.

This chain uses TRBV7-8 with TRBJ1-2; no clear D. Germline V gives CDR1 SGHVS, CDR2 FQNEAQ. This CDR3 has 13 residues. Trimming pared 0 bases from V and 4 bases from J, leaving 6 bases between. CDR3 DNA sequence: TGTGCCAGCAGCTTAGCACGGCCCTATGGCTACACCTTC. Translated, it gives CASSLARPYGYTF.

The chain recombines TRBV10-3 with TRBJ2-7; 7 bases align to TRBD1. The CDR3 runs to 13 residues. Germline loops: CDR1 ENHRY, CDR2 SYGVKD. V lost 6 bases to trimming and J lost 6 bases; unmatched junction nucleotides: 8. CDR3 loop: CAIRETGSIEQYF. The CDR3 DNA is TGTGCCATCAGGGAGACAGGGAGTATCGAGCAGTACTTC.

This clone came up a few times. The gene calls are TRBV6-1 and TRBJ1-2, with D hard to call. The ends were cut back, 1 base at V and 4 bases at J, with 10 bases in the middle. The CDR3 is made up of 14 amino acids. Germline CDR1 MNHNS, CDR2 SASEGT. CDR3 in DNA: TGTGCCAGCAGTGAAGATATCCGCTCCTATGGCTACACCTTC. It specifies CASSEDIRSYGYTF.

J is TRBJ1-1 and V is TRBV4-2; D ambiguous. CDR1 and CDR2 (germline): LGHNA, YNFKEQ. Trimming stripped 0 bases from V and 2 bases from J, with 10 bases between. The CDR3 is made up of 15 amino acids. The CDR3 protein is CASSQERVTNTEAFF. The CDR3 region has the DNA TGTGCCAGCAGCCAAGAAAGGGTGACAAACACTGAAGCTTTCTTT.

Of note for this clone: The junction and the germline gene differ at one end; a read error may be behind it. CDR3 DNA: TGCGCCAGCAGCCAAGCCGCGCCCCTCACAGATACGCAGTATTTT. Protein product: CASSQAAPLTDTQYF. V gene TRBV7-9 combines with J gene TRBJ2-3; D gene ambiguous. The CDR3 is made up of 15 amino acids. Germline assignment: CDR1 SEHNR and CDR2 FQNEAQ (reference sequence). The complete variable domain, with remaining parts taken from reference TRBV7-9 and TRBJ2-3, reads DTGVSQNPRHKITKRGQNVTFRCDPISEHNRLYWYRQTLGQGPEFLTYFQNEAQLEKSRLLSDRFSAERPKGSFSTLEIQRTEQGDSAMYLCASSQAAPLTDTQYFGPGTRLTVL.

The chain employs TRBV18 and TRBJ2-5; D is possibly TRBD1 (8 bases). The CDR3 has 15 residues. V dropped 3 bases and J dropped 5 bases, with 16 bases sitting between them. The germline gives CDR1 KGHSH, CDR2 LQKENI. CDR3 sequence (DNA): TGTGCCAGCTCACCCTCCGGACAGGGAGGGGAGACCCAGTACTTC. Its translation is CASSPSGQGGETQYF.